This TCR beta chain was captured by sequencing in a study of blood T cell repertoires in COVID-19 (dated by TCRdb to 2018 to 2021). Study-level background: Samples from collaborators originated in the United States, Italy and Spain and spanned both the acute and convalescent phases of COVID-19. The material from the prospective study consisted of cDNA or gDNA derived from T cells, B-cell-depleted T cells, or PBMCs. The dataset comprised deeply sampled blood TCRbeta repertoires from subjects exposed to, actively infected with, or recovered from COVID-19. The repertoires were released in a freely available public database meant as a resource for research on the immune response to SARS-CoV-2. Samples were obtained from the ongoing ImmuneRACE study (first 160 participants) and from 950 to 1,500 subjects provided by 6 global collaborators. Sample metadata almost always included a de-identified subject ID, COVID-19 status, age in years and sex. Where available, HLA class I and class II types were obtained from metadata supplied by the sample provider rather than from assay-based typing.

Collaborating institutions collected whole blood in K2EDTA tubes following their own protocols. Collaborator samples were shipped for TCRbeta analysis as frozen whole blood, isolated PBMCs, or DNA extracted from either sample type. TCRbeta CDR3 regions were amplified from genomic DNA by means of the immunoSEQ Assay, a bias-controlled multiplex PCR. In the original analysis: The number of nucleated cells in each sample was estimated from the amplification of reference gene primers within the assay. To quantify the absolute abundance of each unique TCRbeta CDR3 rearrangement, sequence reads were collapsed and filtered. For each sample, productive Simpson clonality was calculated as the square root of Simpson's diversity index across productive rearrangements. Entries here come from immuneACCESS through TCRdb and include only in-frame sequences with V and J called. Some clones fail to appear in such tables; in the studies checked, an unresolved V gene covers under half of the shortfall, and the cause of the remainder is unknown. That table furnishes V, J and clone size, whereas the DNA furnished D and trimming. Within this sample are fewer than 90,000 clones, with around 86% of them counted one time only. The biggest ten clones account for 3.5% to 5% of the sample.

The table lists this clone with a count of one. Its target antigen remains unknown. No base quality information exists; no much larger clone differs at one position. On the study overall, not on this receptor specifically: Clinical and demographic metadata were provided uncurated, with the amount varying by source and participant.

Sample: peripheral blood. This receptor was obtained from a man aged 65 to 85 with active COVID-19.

CDR3 reads: CAISRTSGSVSGETQYF. The DNA is TGTGCCATCAGTCGGACTAGCGGGAGTGTCTCCGGAGAGACCCAGTACTTC. The chain employs TRBV10-3 and TRBJ2-5, with 13 central nucleotides matching TRBD2. Here V drops 5 bases and J drops 4 bases, and the junction holds 10 bases not matched to any gene. The germline V gene supplies CDR1 ENHRY and CDR2 SYGVKD. Measured from the cysteine to the phenylalanine, the CDR3 is 17 residues long. The read is trimmed to its CDR3 DNA, 51 bases read in frame from base 1.